This T cell receptor beta chain stems from a study of immune characterization of retroperitoneal liposarcoma. TCRdb fed the PCR reads into MiXCR, producing one record per CDR3 protein. The top ten clones hold over 8.5% of a sample with 9,500 to 14,000 distinct CDR3 sequences, 26% of them seen once. V shed 4 bases and J 1 base; nucleotides not matched to a gene: 8. Per the germline V gene, CDR1 is LGHNA and CDR2 is YSLEER. This CDR3 comprises 17 residues. The sequenced sample consisted of tumor tissue. The sequence derives from a female donor with retroperitoneal liposarcoma. The chain uses TRBV4-3 and TRBJ2-3; TRBD1 matches 10 bases. CDR3 in amino acids: CASSPMSGQGGTDTQYF. The DNA for the CDR3 is TGCGCCAGCAGCCCGATGTCAGGACAGGGGGGCACAGATACGCAGTATTTT.